This T cell receptor (beta chain) was identified in a study of blood T cell repertoires in COVID-19. Study information: Both acute and convalescent COVID-19 samples were obtained from the United States, Italy and Spain. Sources were T cells, B-cell-depleted T cells, or PBMCs; the material itself was cDNA or gDNA.

V trimming: 4 bases; J trimming: 4 bases; junction bases outside the gene matches: 18. The CDR3 has 18 residues. The V gene's germline CDR1 is SGHTA and CDR2 FQGNSA. As handled by the study authors: Reference gene primer amplification gave estimated nucleated cell counts. Assay: immunoSEQ multiplex PCR; the TCRdb copy retains only in-frame clones and omits some. V and J calls and clone size are copied from that table; D and trimming were computed from the DNA. The sample includes a few hundred thousand clones, 70% to 90% of them seen just once. The receptor comes from a man at least 80 years old with acute or convalescent COVID-19. J is TRBJ1-2 and V is TRBV7-2; 7 bases are shared with TRBD1. Sequenced: peripheral blood. The CDR3 protein is CASSSLRPGTVPSYGYTF. DNA of the CDR3: TGTGCCAGCAGCTCGTTACGACCCGGGACAGTACCCTCCTATGGCTACACCTTC.